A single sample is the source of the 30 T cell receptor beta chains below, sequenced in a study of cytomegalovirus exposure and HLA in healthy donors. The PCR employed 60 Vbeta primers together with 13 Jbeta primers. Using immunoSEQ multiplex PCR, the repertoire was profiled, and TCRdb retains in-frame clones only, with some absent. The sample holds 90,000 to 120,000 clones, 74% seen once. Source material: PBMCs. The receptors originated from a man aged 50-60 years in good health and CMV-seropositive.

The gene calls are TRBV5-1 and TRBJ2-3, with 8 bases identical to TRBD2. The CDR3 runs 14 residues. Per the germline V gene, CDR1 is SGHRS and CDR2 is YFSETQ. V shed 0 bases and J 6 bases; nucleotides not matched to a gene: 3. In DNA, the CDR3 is TGCGCCAGCAGCTTGGGGTTAGCGGGGGATACGCAGTATTTT. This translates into CASSLGLAGDTQYF.

In DNA, the CDR3 is TGCGCCAGCAGGGACAGGGGCCCTTCATTTTATTCCTACGAGCAGTACTTC. Amino acids: CASRDRGPSFYSYEQYF. The chain uses TRBV10-1 and TRBJ2-7; the match to TRBD1 covers 9 bases. CDR1 WNHNN and CDR2 SYGVQD come from the germline V gene (reference sequence). The CDR3 runs 17 residues. J was trimmed by 1 base and V by 6 bases; bases with no gene match: 13.

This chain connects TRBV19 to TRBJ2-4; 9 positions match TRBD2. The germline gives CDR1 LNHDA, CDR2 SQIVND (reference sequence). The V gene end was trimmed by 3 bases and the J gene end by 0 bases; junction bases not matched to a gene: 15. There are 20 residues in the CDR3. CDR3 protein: CASSISFIPLAGLAKNIQYF. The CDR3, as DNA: TGTGCCAGTAGTATCAGCTTCATCCCACTAGCGGGCCTAGCCAAAAACATTCAGTACTTC.

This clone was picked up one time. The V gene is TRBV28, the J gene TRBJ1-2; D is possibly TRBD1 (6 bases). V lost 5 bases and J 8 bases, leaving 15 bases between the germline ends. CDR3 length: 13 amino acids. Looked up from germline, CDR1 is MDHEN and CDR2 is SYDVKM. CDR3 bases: TGTGCCAGCAGTGTAGGGGGGGGAAGGGGCTACACCTTC. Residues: CASSVGGGRGYTF.

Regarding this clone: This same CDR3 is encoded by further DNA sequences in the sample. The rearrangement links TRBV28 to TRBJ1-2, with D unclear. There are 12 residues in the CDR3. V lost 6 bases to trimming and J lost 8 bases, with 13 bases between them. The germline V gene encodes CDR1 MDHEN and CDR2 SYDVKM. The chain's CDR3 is CASSSLPGGYTF. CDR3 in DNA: TGTGCCAGCAGCTCGCTCCCCGGGGGCTACACCTTC.

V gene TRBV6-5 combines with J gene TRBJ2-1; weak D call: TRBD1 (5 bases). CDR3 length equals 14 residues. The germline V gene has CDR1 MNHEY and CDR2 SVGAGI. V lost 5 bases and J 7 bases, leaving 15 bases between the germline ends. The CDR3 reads CASSDRPGWNEQFF. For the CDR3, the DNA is TGTGCCAGCAGTGACAGACCGGGTTGGAATGAGCAGTTCTTC.

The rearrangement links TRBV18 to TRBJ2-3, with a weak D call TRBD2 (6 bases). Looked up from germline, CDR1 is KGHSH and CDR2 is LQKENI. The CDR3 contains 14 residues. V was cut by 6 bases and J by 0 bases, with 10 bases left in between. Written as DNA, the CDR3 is TGTGCCAGCTCCCCCGGACTAAGCACAGATACGCAGTATTTT. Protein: CASSPGLSTDTQYF.

CDR3 in amino acids: CASSLQRHQVHF. CDR3 nucleotides: TGTGCCAGCAGTTTACAAAGACACCAAGTCCATTTT. The J gene is TRBJ1-5, the V gene TRBV28; D is unresolved. CDR1 is MDHEN and CDR2 is SYDVKM in the germline V gene. The V gene lost 2 bases and the J gene lost 16 bases, with 15 bases spanning the gap. There are 12 residues in the CDR3.

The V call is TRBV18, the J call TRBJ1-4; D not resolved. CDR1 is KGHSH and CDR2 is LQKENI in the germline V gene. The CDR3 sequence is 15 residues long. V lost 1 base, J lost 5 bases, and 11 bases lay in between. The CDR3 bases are TGTGCCAGCTCACCACGTGTTAACAGCAATGAAAAACTGTTTTTT. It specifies CASSPRVNSNEKLFF.

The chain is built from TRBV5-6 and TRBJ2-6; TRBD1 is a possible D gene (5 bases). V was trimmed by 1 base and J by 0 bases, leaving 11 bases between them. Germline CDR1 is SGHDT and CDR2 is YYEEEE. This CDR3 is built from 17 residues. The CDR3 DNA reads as TGTGCCAGCAGCTTGAGGTTGGGGCACTCTGGGGCCAACGTCCTGACTTTC. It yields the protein CASSLRLGHSGANVLTF.

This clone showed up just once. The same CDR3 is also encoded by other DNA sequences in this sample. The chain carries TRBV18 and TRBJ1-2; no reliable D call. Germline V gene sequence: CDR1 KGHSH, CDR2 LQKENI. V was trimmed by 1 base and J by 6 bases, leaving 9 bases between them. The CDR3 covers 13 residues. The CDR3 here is CASSPRGSDGYTF. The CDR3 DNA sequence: TGTGCCAGCTCACCACGAGGAAGCGATGGCTACACCTTC.

CDR3 nucleotides: TGTGCCAGCACCGGACTAGCGGGAGGCGAGCAGTACTTC. Translated, it gives CASTGLAGGEQYF. The chain uses TRBV2 and TRBJ2-7; 14 nucleotides align to TRBD2. The CDR3 has 13 amino acids. The V and J ends lost 7 bases and 6 bases, in that order; junction bases with no gene match: 2. Per the germline V gene, CDR1 is SNHLY and CDR2 is FYNNEI.

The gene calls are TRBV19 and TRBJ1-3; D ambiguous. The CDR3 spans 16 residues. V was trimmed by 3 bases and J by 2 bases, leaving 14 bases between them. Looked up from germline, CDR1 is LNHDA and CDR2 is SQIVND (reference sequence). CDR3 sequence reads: CASSIWAGMAGNTIYF. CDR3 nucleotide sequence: TGTGCCAGTAGTATCTGGGCAGGCATGGCTGGAAACACCATATATTTT.

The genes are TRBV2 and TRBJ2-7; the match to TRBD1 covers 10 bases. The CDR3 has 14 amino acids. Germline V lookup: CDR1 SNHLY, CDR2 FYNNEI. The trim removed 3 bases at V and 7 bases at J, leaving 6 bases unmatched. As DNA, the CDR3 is TGTGCCAGCAGTGACCGGACAGGGGGAGAGGAGCAGTACTTC. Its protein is CASSDRTGGEEQYF. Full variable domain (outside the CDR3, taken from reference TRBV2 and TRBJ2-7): EPEVTQTPSHQVTQMGQEVILRCVPISNHLYFYWYRQILGQKVEFLVSFYNNEISEKSEIFDDQFSVERPDGSNFTLKIRSTKLEDSAMYFCASSDRTGGEEQYFGPGTRLTVT.

CDR3 bases: TGCGCCAGCGCCTCGACTAGCGGGGTTGAGACCCAGTACTTC. It codes for CASASTSGVETQYF. V gene TRBV5-1 combines with J gene TRBJ2-5; 11 bases fit TRBD2. The junction had 7 bases not matched to a gene; V was cut back by 7 bases and J by 5 bases. From germline, CDR1 is SGHRS and CDR2 YFSETQ. The CDR3 has 14 amino acids.

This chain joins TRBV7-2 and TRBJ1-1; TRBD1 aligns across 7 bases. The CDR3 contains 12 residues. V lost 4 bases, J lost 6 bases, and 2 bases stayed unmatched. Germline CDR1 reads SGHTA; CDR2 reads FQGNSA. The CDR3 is CASSSQGAEAFF. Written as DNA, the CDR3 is TGTGCCAGCAGCTCCCAGGGGGCTGAAGCTTTCTTT. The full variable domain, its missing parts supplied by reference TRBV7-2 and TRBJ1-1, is GAGVSQSPSNKVTEKGKDVELRCDPISGHTALYWYRQSLGQGLEFLIYFQGNSAPDKSGLPSDRFSAERTGGSVSTLTIQRTQQEDSAVYLCASSSQGAEAFFGQGTRLTVV.

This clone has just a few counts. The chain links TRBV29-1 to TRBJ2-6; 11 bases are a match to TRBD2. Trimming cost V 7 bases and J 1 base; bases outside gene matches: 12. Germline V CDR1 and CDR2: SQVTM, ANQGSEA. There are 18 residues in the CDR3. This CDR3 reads CSAAITSGRGSGANVLTF. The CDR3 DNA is TGCAGCGCCGCTATCACTAGCGGGAGAGGATCTGGGGCCAACGTCCTGACTTTC.

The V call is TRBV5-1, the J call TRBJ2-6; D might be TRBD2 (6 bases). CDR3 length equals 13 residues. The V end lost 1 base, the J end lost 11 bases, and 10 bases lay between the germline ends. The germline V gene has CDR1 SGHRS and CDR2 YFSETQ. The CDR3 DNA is TGCGCCAGCAGCTTGTCGGAGGGTTACGTCCTGACTTTC. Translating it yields CASSLSEGYVLTF.

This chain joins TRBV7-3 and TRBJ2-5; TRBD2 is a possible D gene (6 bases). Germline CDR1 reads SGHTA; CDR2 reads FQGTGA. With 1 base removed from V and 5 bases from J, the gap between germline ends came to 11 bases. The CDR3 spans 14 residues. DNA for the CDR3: TGTGCCAGCAGCTTAATGGGGGGACCGGAGACCCAGTACTTC. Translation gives CASSLMGGPETQYF.

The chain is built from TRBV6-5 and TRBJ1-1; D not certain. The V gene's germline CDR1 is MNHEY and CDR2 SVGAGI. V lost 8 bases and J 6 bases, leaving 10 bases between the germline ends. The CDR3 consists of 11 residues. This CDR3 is CASSPGAEAFF. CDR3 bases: TGTGCCAGCTCCCCCGGGGCTGAAGCTTTCTTT.

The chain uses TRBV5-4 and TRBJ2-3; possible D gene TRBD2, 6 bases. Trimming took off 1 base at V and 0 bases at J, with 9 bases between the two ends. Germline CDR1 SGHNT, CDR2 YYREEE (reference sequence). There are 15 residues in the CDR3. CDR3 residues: CASSLRRESTDTQYF. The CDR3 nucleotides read TGTGCCAGCAGCTTGCGACGGGAGAGCACAGATACGCAGTATTTT.

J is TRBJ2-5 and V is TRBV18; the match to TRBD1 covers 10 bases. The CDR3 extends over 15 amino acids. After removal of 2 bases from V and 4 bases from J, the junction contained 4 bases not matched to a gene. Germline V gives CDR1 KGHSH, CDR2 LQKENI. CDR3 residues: CASSPGTGVSETQYF. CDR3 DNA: TGTGCCAGCTCACCAGGGACAGGGGTCTCAGAGACCCAGTACTTC. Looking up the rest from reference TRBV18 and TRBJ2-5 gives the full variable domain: NAGVMQNPRHLVRRRGQEARLRCSPMKGHSHVYWYRQLPEEGLKFMVYLQKENIIDESGMPKERFSAEFPKEGPSILRIQQVVRGDSAAYFCASSPGTGVSETQYFGPGTRLLVL.

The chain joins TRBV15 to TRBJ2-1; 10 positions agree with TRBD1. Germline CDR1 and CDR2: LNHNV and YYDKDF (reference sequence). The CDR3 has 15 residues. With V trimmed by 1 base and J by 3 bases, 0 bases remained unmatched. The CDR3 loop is CATSRGDRGYNEQFF. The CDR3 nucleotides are TGTGCCACCAGCAGAGGGGACAGGGGCTACAATGAGCAGTTCTTC.

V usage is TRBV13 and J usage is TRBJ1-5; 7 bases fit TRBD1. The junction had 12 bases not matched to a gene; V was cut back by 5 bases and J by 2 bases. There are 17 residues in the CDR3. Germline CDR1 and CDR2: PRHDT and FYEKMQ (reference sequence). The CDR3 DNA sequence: TGTGCCAGCAGCCGCAATACAGGGGTAAGAGGCAATCAGCCCCAGCATTTT. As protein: CASSRNTGVRGNQPQHF.

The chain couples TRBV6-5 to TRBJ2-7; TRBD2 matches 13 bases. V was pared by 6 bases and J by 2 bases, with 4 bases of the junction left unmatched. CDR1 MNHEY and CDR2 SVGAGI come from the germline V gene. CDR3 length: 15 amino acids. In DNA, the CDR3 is TGTGCCAGCAGCCCGGGGACTAGCGGGACCTACGAGCAGTACTTC. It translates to CASSPGTSGTYEQYF.

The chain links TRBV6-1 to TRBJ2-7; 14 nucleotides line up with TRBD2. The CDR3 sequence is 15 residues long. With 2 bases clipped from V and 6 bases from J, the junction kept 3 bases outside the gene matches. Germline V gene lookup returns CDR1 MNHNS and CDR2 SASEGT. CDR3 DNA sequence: TGTGCCAGCAGTGAATTAGGGACTAGCGGGAGCGAGCAGTACTTC. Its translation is CASSELGTSGSEQYF.

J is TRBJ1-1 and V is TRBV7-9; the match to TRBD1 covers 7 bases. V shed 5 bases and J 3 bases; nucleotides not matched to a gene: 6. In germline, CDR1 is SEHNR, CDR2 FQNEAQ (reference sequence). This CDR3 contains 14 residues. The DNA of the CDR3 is TGTGCCAGCAGCCCCGGGACAGTCGACACTGAAGCTTTCTTT. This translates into CASSPGTVDTEAFF.

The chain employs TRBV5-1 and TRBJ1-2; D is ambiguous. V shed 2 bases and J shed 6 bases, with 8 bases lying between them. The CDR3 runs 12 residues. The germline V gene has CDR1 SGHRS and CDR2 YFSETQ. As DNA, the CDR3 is TGCGCCAGCAGCTTAAACCAGGATGGCTACACCTTC. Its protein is CASSLNQDGYTF.

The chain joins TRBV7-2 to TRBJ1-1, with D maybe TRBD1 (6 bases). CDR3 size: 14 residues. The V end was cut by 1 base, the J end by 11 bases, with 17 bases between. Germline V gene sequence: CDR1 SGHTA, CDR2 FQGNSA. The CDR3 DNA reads TGTGCCAGCAGCTTAGACAGGGTTAAGGGGTCGGCTTTCTTT. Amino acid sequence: CASSLDRVKGSAFF.

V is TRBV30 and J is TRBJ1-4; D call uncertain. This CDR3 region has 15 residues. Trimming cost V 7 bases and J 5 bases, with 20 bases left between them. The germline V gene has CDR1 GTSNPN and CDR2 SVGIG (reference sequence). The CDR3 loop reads CAFGVGGGGNEKLFF. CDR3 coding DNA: TGTGCCTTTGGAGTTGGTGGTGGAGGGAATGAAAAACTGTTTTTT.